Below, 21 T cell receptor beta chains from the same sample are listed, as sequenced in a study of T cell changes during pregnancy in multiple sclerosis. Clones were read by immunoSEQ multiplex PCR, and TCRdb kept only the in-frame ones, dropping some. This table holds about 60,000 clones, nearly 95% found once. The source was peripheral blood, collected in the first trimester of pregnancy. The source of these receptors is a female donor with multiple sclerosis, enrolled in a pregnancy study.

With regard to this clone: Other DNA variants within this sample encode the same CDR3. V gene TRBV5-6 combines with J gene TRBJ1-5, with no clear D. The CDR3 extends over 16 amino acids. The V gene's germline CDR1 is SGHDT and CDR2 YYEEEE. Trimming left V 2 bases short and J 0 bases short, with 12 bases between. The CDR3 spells CASSFRPDNSNQPQHF. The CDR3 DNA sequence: TGTGCCAGCAGCTTTCGTCCAGATAATAGCAATCAGCCCCAGCATTTT.

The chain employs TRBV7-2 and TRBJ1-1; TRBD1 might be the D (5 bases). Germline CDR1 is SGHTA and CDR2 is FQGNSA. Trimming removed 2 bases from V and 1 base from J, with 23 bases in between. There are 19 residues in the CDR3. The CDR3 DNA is TGTGCCAGCAGCTTATTAAGTTTTAAGCAGGGAAGCGCGAACACTGAAGCTTTCTTT. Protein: CASSLLSFKQGSANTEAFF.

CDR3 nucleotide sequence: TGCGCCAGCAGCACCGACAGGGGGGACACCGGGGAGCTGTTTTTT. Translated: CASSTDRGDTGELFF. The rearrangement links TRBV5-1 to TRBJ2-2; TRBD1 aligns across 9 bases. Per germline, CDR1 SGHRS and CDR2 YFSETQ. CDR3 length: 15 amino acids. Losses at the gene ends were 4 bases for V and 3 bases for J; bases not matched to a gene: 4.

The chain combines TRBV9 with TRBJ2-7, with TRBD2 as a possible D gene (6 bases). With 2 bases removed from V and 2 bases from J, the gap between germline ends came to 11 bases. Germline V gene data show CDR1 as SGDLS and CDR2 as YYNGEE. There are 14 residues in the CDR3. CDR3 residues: CASSVGGWPYEQYF. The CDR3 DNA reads TGTGCCAGCAGCGTTGGAGGGTGGCCCTACGAGCAGTACTTC.

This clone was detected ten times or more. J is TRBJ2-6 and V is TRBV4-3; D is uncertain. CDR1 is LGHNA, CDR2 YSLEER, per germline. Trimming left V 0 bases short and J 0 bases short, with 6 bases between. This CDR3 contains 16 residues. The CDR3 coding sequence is TGCGCCAGCAGCCAAGATTACGGCTCTGGGGCCAACGTCCTGACTTTC. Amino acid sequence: CASSQDYGSGANVLTF.

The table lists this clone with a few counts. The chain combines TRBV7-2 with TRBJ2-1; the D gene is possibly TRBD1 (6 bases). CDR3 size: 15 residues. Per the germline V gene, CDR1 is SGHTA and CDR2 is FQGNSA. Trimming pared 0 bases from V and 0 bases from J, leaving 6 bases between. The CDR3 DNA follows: TGTGCCAGCAGCTTAGCGACAGGCTCCTACAATGAGCAGTTCTTC. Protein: CASSLATGSYNEQFF.

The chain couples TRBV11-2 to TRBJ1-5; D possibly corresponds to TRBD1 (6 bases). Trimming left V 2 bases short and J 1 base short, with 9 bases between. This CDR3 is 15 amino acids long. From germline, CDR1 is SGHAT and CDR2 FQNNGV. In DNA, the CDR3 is TGTGCCAGCAGCTTAACAGGGATCAGCAATCAGCCCCAGCATTTT. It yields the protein CASSLTGISNQPQHF.

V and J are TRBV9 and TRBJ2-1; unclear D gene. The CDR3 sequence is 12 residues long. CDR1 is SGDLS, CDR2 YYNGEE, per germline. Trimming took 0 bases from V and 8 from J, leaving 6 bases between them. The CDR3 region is CASSVDVDEQFF. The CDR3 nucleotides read TGTGCCAGCAGCGTAGATGTCGATGAGCAGTTCTTC.

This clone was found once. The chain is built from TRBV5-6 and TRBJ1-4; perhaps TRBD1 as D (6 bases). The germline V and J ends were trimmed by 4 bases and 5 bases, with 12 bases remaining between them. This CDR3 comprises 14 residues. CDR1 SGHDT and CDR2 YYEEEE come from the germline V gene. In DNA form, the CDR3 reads TGTGCCAGCAGCCCCGGCGGGGGCAATGAAAAACTGTTTTTT. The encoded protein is CASSPGGGNEKLFF.

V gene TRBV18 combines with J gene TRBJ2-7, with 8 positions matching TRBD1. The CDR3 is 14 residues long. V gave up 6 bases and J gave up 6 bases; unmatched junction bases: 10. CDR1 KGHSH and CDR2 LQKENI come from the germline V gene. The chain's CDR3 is CASSLDRGAGEQYF. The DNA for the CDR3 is TGTGCCAGCTCTCTCGACAGGGGCGCGGGCGAGCAGTACTTC.

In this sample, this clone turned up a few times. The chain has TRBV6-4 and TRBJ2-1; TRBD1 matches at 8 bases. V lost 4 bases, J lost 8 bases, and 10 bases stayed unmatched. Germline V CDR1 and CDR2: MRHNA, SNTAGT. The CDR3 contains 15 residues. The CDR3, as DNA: TGTGCCAGCAGTGCGACAGGGGACGGGGGCGATGAGCAGTTCTTC. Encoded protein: CASSATGDGGDEQFF.

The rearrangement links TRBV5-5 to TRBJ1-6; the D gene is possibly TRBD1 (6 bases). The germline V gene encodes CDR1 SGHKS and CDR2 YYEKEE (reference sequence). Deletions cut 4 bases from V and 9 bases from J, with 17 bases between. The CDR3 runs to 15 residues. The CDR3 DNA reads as TGTGCCAGCAGCCCAACTCGACAGGAGGTTTCACCCCTCCACTTT. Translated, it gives CASSPTRQEVSPLHF.

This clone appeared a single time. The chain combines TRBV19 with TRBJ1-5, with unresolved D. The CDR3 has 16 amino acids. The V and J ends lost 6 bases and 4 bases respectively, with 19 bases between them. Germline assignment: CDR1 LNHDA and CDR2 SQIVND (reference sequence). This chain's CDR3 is CASSFLTKRRNQPQHF. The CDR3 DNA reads TGTGCCAGTAGCTTTTTGACTAAACGAAGAAATCAGCCCCAGCATTTT.

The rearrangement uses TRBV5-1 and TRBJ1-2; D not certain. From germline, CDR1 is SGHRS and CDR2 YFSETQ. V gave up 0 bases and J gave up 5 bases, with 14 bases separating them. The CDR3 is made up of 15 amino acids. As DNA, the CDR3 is TGCGCCAGCAGCTTGGAGGGAGTTTTAGGATATGGCTACACCTTC. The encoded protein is CASSLEGVLGYGYTF.

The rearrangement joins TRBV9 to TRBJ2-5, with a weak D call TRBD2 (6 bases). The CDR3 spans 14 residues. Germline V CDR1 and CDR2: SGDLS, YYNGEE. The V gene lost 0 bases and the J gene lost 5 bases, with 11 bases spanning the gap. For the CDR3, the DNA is TGTGCCAGCAGCGTAGTGGAGGGGCAGGAGACCCAGTACTTC. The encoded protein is CASSVVEGQETQYF.

The CDR3 loop reads CASSPIQGAAFF. In DNA, the CDR3 is TGTGCCAGCAGCCCCATACAGGGGGCGGCTTTCTTT. V and J are TRBV4-2 and TRBJ1-1; TRBD1 aligns across 9 bases. CDR1 and CDR2 (germline): LGHNA, YNFKEQ. V was clipped by 4 bases and J by 11 bases; unmatched bases: 5. The CDR3 runs to 12 residues.

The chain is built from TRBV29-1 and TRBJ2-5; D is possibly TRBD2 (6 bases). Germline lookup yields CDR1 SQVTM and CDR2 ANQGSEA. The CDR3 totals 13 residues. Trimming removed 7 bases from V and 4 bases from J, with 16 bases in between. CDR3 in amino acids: CSAHRGGRETQYF. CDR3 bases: TGCAGCGCTCACCGGGGAGGTCGAGAGACCCAGTACTTC.

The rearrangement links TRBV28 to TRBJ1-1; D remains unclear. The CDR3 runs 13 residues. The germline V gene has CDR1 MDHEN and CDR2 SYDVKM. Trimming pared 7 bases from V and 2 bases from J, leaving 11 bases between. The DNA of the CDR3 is TGTGCCAGCATCTCCCACCTAAACACTGAAGCTTTCTTT. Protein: CASISHLNTEAFF.

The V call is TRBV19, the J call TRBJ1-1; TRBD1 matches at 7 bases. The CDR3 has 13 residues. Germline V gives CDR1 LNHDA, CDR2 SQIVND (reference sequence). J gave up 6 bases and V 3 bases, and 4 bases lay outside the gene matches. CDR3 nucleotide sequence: TGTGCCAGTAGTATGGGACAGACCTCTGAAGCTTTCTTT. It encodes CASSMGQTSEAFF.

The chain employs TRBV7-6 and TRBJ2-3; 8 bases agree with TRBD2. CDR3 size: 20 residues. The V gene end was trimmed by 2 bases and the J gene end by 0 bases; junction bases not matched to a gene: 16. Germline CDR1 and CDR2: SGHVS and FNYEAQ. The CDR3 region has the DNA TGTGCCAGCAGCTTAATACCCTCTGCGGGGGGCAAGCTTAGCACAGATACGCAGTATTTT. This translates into CASSLIPSAGGKLSTDTQYF.

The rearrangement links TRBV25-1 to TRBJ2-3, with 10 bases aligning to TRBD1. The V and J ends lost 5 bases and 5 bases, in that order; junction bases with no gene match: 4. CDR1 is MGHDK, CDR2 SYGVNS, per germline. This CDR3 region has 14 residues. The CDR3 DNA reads TGTGCCAGCAGTCGACAGGGGGCGGGAGATACGCAGTATTTT. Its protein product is CASSRQGAGDTQYF.